The 6 T cell receptor beta chains in this list originate from one sample, sequenced in a study of molecular identifiers for immune sequencing clone quantification. TCRdb ran MiXCR on the PCR reads and lists one entry per CDR3 protein. The repertoire has about 500,000 distinct CDR3 sequences, 20% to 25% of them found once; the top ten carry under 0.85%. The specimen sequenced was naive CD8+ T cells from blood, with Jurkat cell RNA spiked in. Subset reported: FACS-sorted CD8+CD4-CCR7+CD45RA+ naive T cells. The receptors originated from a human donor in good health. Some libraries in this study had Jurkat cell RNA spiked in.

This clonotype was detected a few times. Written as DNA, the CDR3 is TGTGCCAGCAGCTTAGTTGTCAGACTCTCCTACAATGAGCAGTTCTTC. Amino acid sequence: CASSLVVRLSYNEQFF. The chain links TRBV7-9 to TRBJ2-1; D uncertain. V lost 1 base and J 0 bases, leaving 10 bases between the germline ends. There are 16 residues in the CDR3. Per germline, CDR1 SEHNR and CDR2 FQNEAQ (reference sequence). Supplemented by reference TRBV7-9 and TRBJ2-1, the full variable domain reads DTGVSQNPRHKITKRGQNVTFRCDPISEHNRLYWYRQTLGQGPEFLTYFQNEAQLEKSRLLSDRFSAERPKGSFSTLEIQRTEQGDSAMYLCASSLVVRLSYNEQFFGPGTRLTVL.

At least ten counts were recorded for this clonotype. The chain links TRBV12-3 or TRBV12-4 to TRBJ1-2, with TRBD1 matching 7 bases. The CDR3 has 13 residues. Losses at the gene ends were 5 bases for V and 4 bases for J; bases not matched to a gene: 4. The CDR3 region is CASSPGTAYGYTF. DNA of the CDR3: TGTGCCAGCAGTCCAGGGACAGCCTATGGCTACACCTTC.

CDR3 in amino acids: CASSVGDSRTQYF. DNA of the CDR3: TGTGCCAGCAGCGTAGGGGACAGCCGGACCCAGTACTTC. V gene TRBV9 combines with J gene TRBJ2-5; TRBD1 aligns across 7 bases. In germline, CDR1 is SGDLS, CDR2 YYNGEE. Losses at the gene ends were 0 bases for V and 7 bases for J; bases not matched to a gene: 3. This CDR3 has 13 residues.

Regarding this clonotype: This may be a read error, as it is one base from a much larger clone. Without the conserved terminal phenylalanine or tryptophan, this CDR3 likely stems from a read error. As DNA, the CDR3 is TGTGCCAGCAGTAACCCTACGACAGGGTTTACCTATGGCTACACCCTC. Protein sequence: CASSNPTTGFTYGYTL. The V gene is TRBV6-2 or TRBV6-3, the J gene TRBJ1-2; 7 nucleotides agree with TRBD1. The CDR3 covers 16 residues. The V and J ends lost 5 bases and 4 bases, in that order; junction bases with no gene match: 13. The germline CDR1 and CDR2 sequences are MNHEY and SVGEGT.

The sample holds many counts of this clonotype. The V gene is TRBV5-6, the J gene TRBJ2-2, with TRBD1 as a possible D gene (6 bases). CDR1 is SGHDT, CDR2 YYEEEE, per germline. CDR3 length: 16 amino acids. V lost 0 bases and J lost 6, with 15 bases in between. CDR3 in DNA: TGTGCCAGCAGCTTGGTGGGGGCCGTCTCCCCCGGGGAGCTGTTTTTT. Protein sequence: CASSLVGAVSPGELFF.

The chain is built from TRBV20-1 and TRBJ2-7, with 8 bases matching TRBD1. Germline V gives CDR1 DFQATT, CDR2 SNEGSKA (reference sequence). The V gene end was trimmed by 3 bases and the J gene end by 3 bases; junction bases not matched to a gene: 7. The CDR3 runs to 14 residues. The CDR3 DNA sequence: TGCAGTGCTAGCCCGGACAGGGCCCACTACGAGCAGTACTTC. Translating gives CSASPDRAHYEQYF.